The entry below describes one T cell receptor beta chain. No antigen is known for it. One end of the junction fails to match germline, which may point to a read error. The data were obtained in a study of post-analysis software for immune sequencing data. Study details: Included among the disease courses, which were recorded for the cohort, were relapsing-remitting, secondary progressive and progressive-relapsing multiple sclerosis.

Overall study results and limits: Controls significantly exceeded multiple sclerosis patients in normalized Chao1 diversity. Compared with controls, patients had more of about 5 TRBV segments, including TRBV5-6, TRBV5-1 and TRBV20-1. Samples from one preparation batch, clustered by F measure, grouped strongly together.

Prepared libraries of TCR beta cDNA carried unique molecular identifiers. Yield was some 500,000 cDNA molecules from around 1 to 9.1 million T cells. TCRdb processed the PCR reads anew with MiXCR; each CDR3 protein has one entry. This repertoire shows hundreds of thousands of distinct CDR3 sequences, around 33% found once; its top ten account for around an eighth. Looked up from germline, CDR1 is DFQATT and CDR2 is SNEGSKA (reference sequence). This CDR3 comprises 14 residues. This receptor was taken from a girl under 18 with multiple sclerosis. The chain recombines TRBV20-1 with TRBJ2-5; 7 nucleotides match TRBD1. Sequencing used blood. CDR3 loop: CSARARTGREAQYF. CDR3 sequence (DNA): TGCAGTGCTAGAGCTCGGACAGGAAGAGAGGCCCAGTACTTC.